The rows below give T cell receptor beta chains drawn from one sample of a study of blood T cell repertoires in COVID-19. TCRdb's copy holds only in-frame clones and misses some; the assay was immunoSEQ multiplex PCR. The sample records around 50,000 clones, just over 90% being singletons. Specimen: peripheral blood. The receptor source for this set is a man between 65 and 79 years old with acute or convalescent COVID-19. CDR3s include the opening cysteine and the closing phenylalanine or tryptophan. Fields, in order: D gene, clone size, V gene, J gene, CDR3 protein, CDR3 DNA. D genes are given only for firm matches. Clone size is stated in some rows and not others, as once, few, many or a class when expanded.

-,once,TRBV7-9,TRBJ1-2,CASSQRQTNYGYTF,TGTGCCAGCAGCCAAAGACAGACCAACTATGGCTACACCTTC
-,-,TRBV19,TRBJ2-7,CASSRAGLYYEQYF,TGTGCCAGTAGTAGGGCGGGGTTATACTACGAGCAGTACTTC
-,-,TRBV19,TRBJ1-2,CASSTQGLTYGYTF,TGTGCCAGTAGTACCCAGGGCCTGACCTATGGCTACACCTTC
TRBD1,-,TRBV27,TRBJ1-4,CASSLSTGQARRGEKLFF,TGTGCCAGCAGTTTATCCACGGGACAGGCCCGGCGGGGGGAAAAACTGTTTTTT
-,-,TRBV20-1,TRBJ1-2,CGAIGGRGYTF,TGCGGGGCTATCGGGGGGCGAGGCTACACCTTC
TRBD1,once,TRBV18,TRBJ1-2,CASSPQGQGLDGYTF,TGTGCCAGCTCACCGCAGGGACAGGGGTTGGATGGCTACACCTTC
-,-,TRBV7-8,TRBJ1-6,CASSWAIPNSPLHF,TGTGCCAGCAGCTGGGCAATCCCCAATTCACCCCTCCACTTT
-,-,TRBV7-8,TRBJ2-3,CASTRAGATGVDTQYF,TGTGCCAGCACCAGGGCGGGGGCCACCGGGGTAGATACGCAGTATTTT
-,-,TRBV6-5,TRBJ2-7,CASSYSIWGEGEQYF,TGTGCCAGCAGTTACTCGATTTGGGGAGAAGGGGAGCAGTACTTC
-,-,TRBV29-1,TRBJ1-1,CSVEGNRVTEAFF,TGCAGCGTTGAAGGCAACAGGGTTACTGAAGCTTTCTTT
-,-,TRBV9,TRBJ2-7,CASSVSTGSYEQYF,TGTGCCAGCAGCGTAAGTACGGGATCCTACGAGCAGTACTTC
TRBD1,-,TRBV7-3,TRBJ2-1,CASSQLGQTNEQFF,TGTGCCAGCAGCCAATTGGGACAGACCAATGAGCAGTTCTTC
-,-,TRBV2,TRBJ2-5,CASRLRETQYF,TGTGCCAGCAGACTACGAGAGACCCAGTACTTC
TRBD1,-,TRBV3-1/TRBV3-2,TRBJ2-1,CASSNTGGTYNEQFF,TGTGCCAGCAGCAACACAGGGGGCACCTACAATGAGCAGTTCTTC
-,-,TRBV30,TRBJ2-5,CAWSKRIAGNQETQYF,TGTGCCTGGAGTAAAAGGATAGCAGGGAACCAAGAGACCCAGTACTTC
-,-,TRBV5-1,TRBJ1-1,CASSSSPGEVMNTEAFF,TGCGCCAGCAGCTCATCGCCGGGGGAGGTTATGAACACTGAAGCTTTCTTT
-,-,TRBV7-9,TRBJ1-3,CGRQGPGNTIYF,TGCGGTCGGCAGGGCCCTGGAAACACCATATATTTT
-,once,TRBV12-2,TRBJ2-3,CASRLAQTSGGPSASTDTQYF,TGTGCAAGTCGCTTAGCACAGACTAGCGGGGGGCCCAGTGCTAGCACAGATACGCAGTATTTT
-,-,TRBV19,TRBJ1-6,CASSADKSNNSPLHF,TGTGCCAGTAGTGCGGACAAGTCCAATAATTCACCCCTCCACTTT
-,-,TRBV19,TRBJ1-1,CASSVSNTEAFF,TGTGCCAGTAGTGTCTCGAACACTGAAGCTTTCTTT
-,-,TRBV19,TRBJ1-2,CASKKNRDNYGYTF,TGTGCCAGTAAGAAAAACAGGGATAACTATGGCTACACCTTC
-,-,TRBV7-7,TRBJ2-7,CASSQVGAHSEQYF,TGTGCTAGCAGCCAAGTGGGGGCGCATAGCGAGCAGTACTTC
TRBD1,-,TRBV4-2,TRBJ2-2,CAIQFGGRDRGSFTGELFF,TGTGCCATCCAATTTGGGGGCCGGGACAGGGGGAGTTTCACCGGGGAGCTGTTTTTT
-,-,TRBV4-1,TRBJ1-5,CASSQMADNQPQHF,TGCGCCAGCAGCCAAATGGCAGACAATCAGCCCCAGCATTTT
TRBD1,-,TRBV30,TRBJ2-2,CAWSGTGHGLFF,TGTGCCTGGAGTGGGACAGGCCACGGCCTGTTTTTT
TRBD2,-,TRBV6-2/TRBV6-3,TRBJ2-5,CASSRGGTSGVETQYF,TGTGCCAGCAGTCGGGGCGGGACTAGCGGGGTGGAGACCCAGTACTTC
TRBD2,once,TRBV9,TRBJ2-5,CASSVGPRGAGETQYF,TGTGCCAGCAGCGTAGGGCCGCGGGGGGCGGGGGAGACCCAGTACTTC
-,-,TRBV5-5,TRBJ2-7,CASSLGRITYEQYF,TGTGCCAGCAGCTTAGGGAGGATAACCTACGAGCAGTACTTC
-,-,TRBV5-1,TRBJ1-4,CASSLIPGVTGMNEKLFF,TGCGCCAGCAGCTTGATTCCAGGGGTAACGGGGATGAATGAAAAACTGTTTTTT
TRBD1,-,TRBV5-1,TRBJ1-3,CASSLGQGAGNTIYF,TGCGCCAGCAGCTTGGGGCAGGGGGCCGGAAACACCATATATTTT
TRBD1,-,TRBV24-1,TRBJ1-3,CATGDRDRTWNTIYF,TGTGCCACCGGAGACCGGGACAGGACCTGGAACACCATATATTTT
TRBD2,-,TRBV4-3,TRBJ2-1,CASSQDLGGASYNEQFF,TGCGCCAGCAGCCAAGATCTCGGGGGGGCGTCCTACAATGAGCAGTTCTTC
TRBD1,-,TRBV6-5,TRBJ1-2,CASSYSLTGGYGYTF,TGTGCCAGCAGTTACTCGTTGACAGGGGGATATGGCTACACCTTC
TRBD1,-,TRBV18,TRBJ2-7,CASSPSVGTAEEQYF,TGTGCCAGCTCCCCGTCGGTGGGGACAGCGGAAGAGCAGTACTTC
-,-,TRBV4-3,TRBJ1-3,CASSQKYPLEFSGNTIYF,TGCGCCAGCAGCCAAAAATACCCTTTGGAGTTCTCTGGAAACACCATATATTTT
-,-,TRBV30,TRBJ2-7,CAWGPYEQYF,TGTGCCTGGGGACCGTACGAGCAGTACTTC
-,-,TRBV19,TRBJ1-5,CASSIGAGGYSNQPQHF,TGTGCCAGTAGTATTGGGGCAGGTGGGTATAGCAATCAGCCCCAGCATTTT
-,-,TRBV2,TRBJ1-4,CASSGPGVGNEKLFF,TGTGCCAGCAGTGGCCCCGGAGTTGGTAATGAAAAACTGTTTTTT
TRBD2,once,TRBV3-1/TRBV3-2,TRBJ2-3,CASSQDWKTSGGPTDTQYF,TGTGCCAGCAGCCAAGATTGGAAAACTAGCGGGGGCCCAACAGATACGCAGTATTTT
TRBD1,-,TRBV25-1,TRBJ1-6,CASSYRGVDNSPLHF,TGTGCCAGCAGTTACAGGGGCGTCGATAATTCACCCCTCCACTTT
-,-,TRBV27,TRBJ1-5,CASSFGQTNQPQHF,TGTGCCAGCAGTTTTGGGCAGACCAATCAGCCCCAGCATTTT
-,-,TRBV9,TRBJ1-1,CASTEYPLNTEAFF,TGTGCCAGCACCGAGTACCCCTTGAACACTGAAGCTTTCTTT
TRBD1,-,TRBV19,TRBJ1-1,CASSIDLTGDTEAFF,TGTGCCAGTAGTATAGACCTGACAGGGGACACTGAAGCTTTCTTT
-,-,TRBV2,TRBJ2-7,CASSGQAPVYEQYF,TGTGCCAGCAGTGGCCAAGCGCCCGTGTACGAGCAGTACTTC
-,-,TRBV4-3,TRBJ1-2,CASSQDLAGGYSYTF,TGCGCCAGCAGCCAAGATCTGGCAGGTGGTTATAGCTACACCTTC
TRBD1,-,TRBV19,TRBJ2-4,CASNTQGAKNIQYF,TGTGCCAGTAACACACAGGGGGCCAAAAACATTCAGTACTTC
-,-,TRBV2,TRBJ1-1,CASTPRRQARDVNTEAFF,TGTGCCAGCACCCCAAGGAGACAGGCAAGAGACGTGAACACTGAAGCTTTCTTT
TRBD1,-,TRBV19,TRBJ1-3,CASSPPWTGGNTIYF,TGTGCCAGTAGCCCACCCTGGACAGGCGGAAACACCATATATTTT